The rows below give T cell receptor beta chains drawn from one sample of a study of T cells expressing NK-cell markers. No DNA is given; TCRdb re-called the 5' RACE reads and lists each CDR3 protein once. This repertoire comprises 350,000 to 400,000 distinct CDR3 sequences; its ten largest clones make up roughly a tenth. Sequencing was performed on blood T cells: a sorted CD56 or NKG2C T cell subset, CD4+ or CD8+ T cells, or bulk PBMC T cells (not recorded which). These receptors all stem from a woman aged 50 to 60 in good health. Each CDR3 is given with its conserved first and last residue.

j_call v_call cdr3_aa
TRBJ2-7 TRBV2 CASEGRGEQYF
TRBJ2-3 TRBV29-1 CSVSVKTSTDTQYF
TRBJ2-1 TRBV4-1 CASSQETRAGSSYNEQFF
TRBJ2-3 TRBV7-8 CASSLLRVGAGNTQYF
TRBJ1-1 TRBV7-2 CASSFLSGMNTEAFF
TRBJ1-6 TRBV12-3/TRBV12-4 CASSLGTNSPLHF
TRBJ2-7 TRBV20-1 CSAFPPGGSYEQYF
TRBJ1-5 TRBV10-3 CAIRQENQPQHF
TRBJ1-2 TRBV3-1 CASSQEHKTNGYTF
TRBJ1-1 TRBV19 CASSIVAGVMTEAFF
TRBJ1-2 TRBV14 CASSPTLTGYGGYTF
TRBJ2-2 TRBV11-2 CASSLGSGPGELFF
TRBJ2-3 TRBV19 CASSIDHSTSTDTQYF
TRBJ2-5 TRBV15 CATSDWGGREETQYF
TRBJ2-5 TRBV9 CASSESQGGATQYF
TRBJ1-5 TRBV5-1 CASILRPPSEQPQHF
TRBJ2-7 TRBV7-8 CASSATGSKKYF
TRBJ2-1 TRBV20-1 CSARVHSNEQFF
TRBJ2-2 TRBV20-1 CSANGVVRGQPGELFF
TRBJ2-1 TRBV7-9 CASSLGSGNLGKQFF
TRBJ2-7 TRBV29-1 CSVEVPSGTNYEQYF
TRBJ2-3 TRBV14 CASSQVADTQYF
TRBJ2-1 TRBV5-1 CASSPNRLAGKRLGSYNEQFF
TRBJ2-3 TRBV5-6 CASSFRSNLITDTQYF
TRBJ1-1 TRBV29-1 CSAQQGWKTEAFF
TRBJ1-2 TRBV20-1 CSASGAGANYGYTF
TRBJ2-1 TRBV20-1 CSASRTSGYNEQFF
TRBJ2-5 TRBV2 CASSGGETQYF
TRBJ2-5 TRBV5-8 CASSLGQRQETQYF
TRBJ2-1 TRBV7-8 CASSVTSGRTYNEQFF
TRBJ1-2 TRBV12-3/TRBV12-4 CASSFWSGNGYTF
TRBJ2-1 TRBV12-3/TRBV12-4 CASSFPRGYNEQFF
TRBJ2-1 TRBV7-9 CASSASGRGQAEQFF
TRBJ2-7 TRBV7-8 CASSFAQRMGEQYF
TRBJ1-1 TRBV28 CASSSRGFGNTEAFF
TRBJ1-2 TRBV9 CASSARTGPTNYGYTF
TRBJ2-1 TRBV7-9 CASSTSTGPDYNEQFF
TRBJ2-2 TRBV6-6 CASSPRSGELFF
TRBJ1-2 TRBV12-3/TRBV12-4 CASSLTGTGGVGGYTF
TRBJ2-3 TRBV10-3 CAIRETSGRATDTQYF
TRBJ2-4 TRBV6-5 CASSQALAKNIQYF